This T cell receptor (beta chain) was recovered during a study of long-term antiretroviral therapy in people with HIV. Study-level information: About a decade before 2015, the earliest samples were taken when ART was typically delayed.

The CDR3 consists of 14 residues. V lost 5 bases to trimming and J lost 7 bases; unmatched junction nucleotides: 13. Germline CDR1 and CDR2: GTSNPN and SVGIG (reference sequence). The libraries were made with immunoSEQ v3.0 at survey level. Repertoires were generated with immunoSEQ multiplex PCR, while TCRdb's copy carries only in-frame clones and drops some. The data contain more than 20,000 clones, about 85% of them singletons. Remarks on this clone: The antigen remains unidentified.

Overall study findings and caveats: Before ART, certain clones expanded, and these dominated the repertoire at all time points. Older ART regimens may have been in use when blood was drawn between about 2004 and 2017. In HIV, the repertoires covered a tighter span of CDR3 lengths than in controls.

The sequence came from a man aged 35 to 55 with HIV. This chain connects TRBV30 to TRBJ1-2; 7 nucleotides match TRBD1. The source material was unsorted PBMCs, sampled just over 2.6 years after starting antiretroviral therapy. The DNA for the CDR3 is TGTGCCTGGGGCCGGGACTCAGGGGGTGCTGGCTACACCTTC. This codes for CAWGRDSGGAGYTF.